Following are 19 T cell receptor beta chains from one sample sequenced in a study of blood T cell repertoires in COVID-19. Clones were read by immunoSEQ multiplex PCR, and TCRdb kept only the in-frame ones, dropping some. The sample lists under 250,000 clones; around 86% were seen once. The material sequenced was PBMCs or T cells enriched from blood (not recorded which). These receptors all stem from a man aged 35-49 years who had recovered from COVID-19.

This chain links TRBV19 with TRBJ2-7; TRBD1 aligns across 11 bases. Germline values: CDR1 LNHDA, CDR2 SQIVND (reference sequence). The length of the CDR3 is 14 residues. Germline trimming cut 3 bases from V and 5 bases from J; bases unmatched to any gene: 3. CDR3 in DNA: TGTGCCAGTAGTATCTGGGACAGGGGGGACGAGCAGTACTTC. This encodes CASSIWDRGDEQYF.

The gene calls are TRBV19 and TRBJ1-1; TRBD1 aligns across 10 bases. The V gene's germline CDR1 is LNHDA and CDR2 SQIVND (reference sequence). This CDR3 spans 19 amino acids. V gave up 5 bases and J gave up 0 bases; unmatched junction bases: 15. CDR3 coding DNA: TGTGCCAGTAGTCCAACGCGAAACCGGGACAGGGGTTTGAACACTGAAGCTTTCTTT. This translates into CASSPTRNRDRGLNTEAFF.

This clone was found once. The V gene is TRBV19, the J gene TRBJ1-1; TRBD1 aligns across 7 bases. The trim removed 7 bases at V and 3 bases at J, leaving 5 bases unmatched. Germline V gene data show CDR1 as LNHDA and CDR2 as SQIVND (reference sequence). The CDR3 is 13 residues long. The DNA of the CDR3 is TGTGCCAGTAATAGAGGGGGCCACACTGAAGCTTTCTTT. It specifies CASNRGGHTEAFF.

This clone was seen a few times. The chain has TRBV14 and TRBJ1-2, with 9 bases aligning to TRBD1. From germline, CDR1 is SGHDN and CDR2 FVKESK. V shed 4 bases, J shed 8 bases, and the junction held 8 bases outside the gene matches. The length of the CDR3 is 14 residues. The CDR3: CASSPQQGAYGYTF. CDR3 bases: TGTGCCAGCAGCCCTCAACAGGGGGCCTACGGCTACACCTTC.

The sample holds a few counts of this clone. The chain's CDR3 is CASSPNQGALGEAFF. The CDR3 nucleotides are TGTGCCAGCTCACCGAACCAGGGGGCGCTGGGTGAAGCTTTCTTT. This chain links TRBV18 with TRBJ1-1; 8 bases fit TRBD1. J lost 7 bases, V lost 3 bases, and 10 bases had no gene match. Germline V gene sequence: CDR1 KGHSH, CDR2 LQKENI. There are 15 residues in the CDR3.

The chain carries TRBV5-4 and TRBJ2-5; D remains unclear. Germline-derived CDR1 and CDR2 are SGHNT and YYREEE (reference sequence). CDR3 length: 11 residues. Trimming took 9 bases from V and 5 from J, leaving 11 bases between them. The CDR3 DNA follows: TGTGCCACCGGTCCGCGGGAGACCCAGTACTTC. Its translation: CATGPRETQYF.

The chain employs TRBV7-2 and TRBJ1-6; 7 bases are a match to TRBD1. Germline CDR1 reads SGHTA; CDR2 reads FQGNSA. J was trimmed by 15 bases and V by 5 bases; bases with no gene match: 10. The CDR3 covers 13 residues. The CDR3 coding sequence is TGTGCCAGCAGCACCGGGACAGCTCATCTCCTCCACTTT. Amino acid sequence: CASSTGTAHLLHF.

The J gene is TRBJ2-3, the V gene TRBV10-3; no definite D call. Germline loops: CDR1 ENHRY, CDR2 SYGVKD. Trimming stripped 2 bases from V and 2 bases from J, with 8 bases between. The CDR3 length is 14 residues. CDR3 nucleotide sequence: TGTGCCATCAGTGAGCAGACAACCACAGATACGCAGTATTTT. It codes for CAISEQTTTDTQYF.

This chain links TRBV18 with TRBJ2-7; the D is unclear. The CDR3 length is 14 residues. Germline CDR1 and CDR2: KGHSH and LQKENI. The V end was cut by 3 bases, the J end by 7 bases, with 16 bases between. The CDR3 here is CASSPSRPAREQYF. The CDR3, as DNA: TGTGCCAGCTCACCCTCGCGCCCCGCGAGGGAGCAGTACTTC.

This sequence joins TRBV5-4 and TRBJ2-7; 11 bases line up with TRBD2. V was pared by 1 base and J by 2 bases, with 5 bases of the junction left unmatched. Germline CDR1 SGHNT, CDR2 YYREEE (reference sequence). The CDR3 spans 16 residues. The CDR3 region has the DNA TGTGCCAGCAGCTTGACTAGCGGGAGATCTCCCTACGAGCAGTACTTC. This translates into CASSLTSGRSPYEQYF.

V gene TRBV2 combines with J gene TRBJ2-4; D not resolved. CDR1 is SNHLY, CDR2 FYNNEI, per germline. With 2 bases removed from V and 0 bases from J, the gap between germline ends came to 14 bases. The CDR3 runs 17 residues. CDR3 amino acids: CASSEFAIRLAKNIQYF. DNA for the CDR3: TGTGCCAGCAGTGAATTCGCCATCCGGTTAGCCAAAAACATTCAGTACTTC.

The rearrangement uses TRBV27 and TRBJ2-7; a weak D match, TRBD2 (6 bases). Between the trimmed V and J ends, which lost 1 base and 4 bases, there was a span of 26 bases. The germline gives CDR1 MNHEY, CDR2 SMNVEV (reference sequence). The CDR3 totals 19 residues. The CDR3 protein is CASSLYPAFLNAGPYEQYF. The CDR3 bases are TGTGCCAGCAGTTTATACCCCGCCTTCTTAAACGCGGGGCCTTACGAGCAGTACTTC.

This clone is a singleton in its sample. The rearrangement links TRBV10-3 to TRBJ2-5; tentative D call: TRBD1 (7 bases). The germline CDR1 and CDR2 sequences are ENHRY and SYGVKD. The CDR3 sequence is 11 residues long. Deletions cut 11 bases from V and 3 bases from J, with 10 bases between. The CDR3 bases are TGTGCCGGGGGGACAGAAGAGACCCAGTACTTC. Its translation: CAGGTEETQYF.

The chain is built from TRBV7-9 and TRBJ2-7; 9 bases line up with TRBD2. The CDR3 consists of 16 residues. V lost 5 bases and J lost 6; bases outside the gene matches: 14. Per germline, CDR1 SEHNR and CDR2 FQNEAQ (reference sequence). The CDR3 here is CASSREVAGGKSEQYF. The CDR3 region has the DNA TGTGCCAGCAGCCGAGAAGTCGCGGGAGGGAAGAGCGAGCAGTACTTC.

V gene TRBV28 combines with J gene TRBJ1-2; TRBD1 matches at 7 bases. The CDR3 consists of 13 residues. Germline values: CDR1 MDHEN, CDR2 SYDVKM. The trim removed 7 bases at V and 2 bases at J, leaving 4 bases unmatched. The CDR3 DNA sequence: TGTGCCAGCACTAAGGGGGCGAACTATGGCTACACCTTC. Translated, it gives CASTKGANYGYTF.

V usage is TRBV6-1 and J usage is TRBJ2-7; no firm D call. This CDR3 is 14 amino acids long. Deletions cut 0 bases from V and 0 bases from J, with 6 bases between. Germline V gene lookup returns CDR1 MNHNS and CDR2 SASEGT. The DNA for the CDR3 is TGTGCCAGCAGTGAAGCACACCGCTCCTACGAGCAGTACTTC. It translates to CASSEAHRSYEQYF.

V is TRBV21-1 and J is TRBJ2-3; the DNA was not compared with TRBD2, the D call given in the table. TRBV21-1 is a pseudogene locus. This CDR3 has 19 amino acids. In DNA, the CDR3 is TGTGCCAGCAGCAAACGGCGGGCGGCTAGCGGGTGGGGCACAGATACGCAGTATTTT. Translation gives CASSKRRAASGWGTDTQYF.

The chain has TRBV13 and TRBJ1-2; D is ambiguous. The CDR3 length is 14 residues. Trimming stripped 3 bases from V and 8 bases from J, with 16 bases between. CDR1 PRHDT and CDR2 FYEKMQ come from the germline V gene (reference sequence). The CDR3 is CASSLTGAPGGYTF. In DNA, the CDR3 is TGTGCCAGCAGCTTGACGGGAGCTCCGGGAGGCTACACCTTC. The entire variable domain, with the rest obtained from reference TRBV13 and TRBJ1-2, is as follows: AAGVIQSPRHLIKEKRETATLKCYPIPRHDTVYWYQQGPGQDPQFLISFYEKMQSDKGSIPDRFSAQQFSDYHSELNMSSLELGDSALYFCASSLTGAPGGYTFGSGTRLTVV.

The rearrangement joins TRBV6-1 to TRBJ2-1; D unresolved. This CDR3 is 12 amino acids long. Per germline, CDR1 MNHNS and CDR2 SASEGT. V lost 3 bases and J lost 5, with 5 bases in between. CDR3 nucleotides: TGTGCCAGCAGTGACAGGAACAATGAGCAGTTCTTC. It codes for CASSDRNNEQFF.